These 10 T cell receptor beta chains were sequenced from one sample in a study of blood T cell repertoires in COVID-19. Assay used: immunoSEQ multiplex PCR; TCRdb lists only in-frame clones, some missing. Counted here are some 300,000 clones, just over 85% occurring once; the ten biggest clones make up about 4.6%. The sample consisted of PBMCs or T cells enriched from blood (not recorded which). These receptors were taken from a man aged 25-45 years who had recovered from COVID-19.

The gene calls are TRBV7-9 and TRBJ1-5; 9 nucleotides match TRBD1. The junction had 11 bases not matched to a gene; V was cut back by 2 bases and J by 0 bases. This CDR3 is built from 19 residues. Germline V CDR1 and CDR2: SEHNR, FQNEAQ (reference sequence). The CDR3 nucleotides are TGTGCCAGCAGCTTATGGGCGGGGACAGGGATTAATAGCAATCAGCCCCAGCATTTT. Translated: CASSLWAGTGINSNQPQHF.

To note about this clone: Compared with germline, one end of the junction differs, possibly owing to a read error. This chain links TRBV28 with TRBJ2-3; D not resolved. The CDR3 totals 12 residues. The germline V gene encodes CDR1 MDHEN and CDR2 SYDVKM. In nucleotides, the CDR3 is TGTGGCAGCAACATTCTCACAGATACGCAGTATTTT. It translates to CGSNILTDTQYF.

V is TRBV11-2 and J is TRBJ1-5, with D tentatively TRBD1 (5 bases). This CDR3 spans 14 amino acids. The germline V gene encodes CDR1 SGHAT and CDR2 FQNNGV. V was trimmed by 6 bases and J by 6 bases, leaving 15 bases between them. DNA of the CDR3: TGTGCCAGCAGTGGGGACGGCGGGACTCAGCCCCAGCATTTT. Protein product: CASSGDGGTQPQHF.

The CDR3: CATRSNRGRGDTEAFF. CDR3 DNA sequence: TGTGCCACCAGGTCTAACAGGGGGCGCGGGGACACTGAAGCTTTCTTT. V and J are TRBV15 and TRBJ1-1, with 9 nucleotides matching TRBD1. V shed 6 bases, J shed 3 bases, and the junction held 11 bases outside the gene matches. This CDR3 is 16 amino acids long. Germline CDR1 is LNHNV and CDR2 is YYDKDF (reference sequence).

This clone has just a few counts. V gene TRBV5-6 combines with J gene TRBJ2-7; 14 nucleotides agree with TRBD2. This CDR3 is 16 amino acids long. After removal of 2 bases from V and 0 bases from J, the junction contained 1 base not matched to a gene. Germline V CDR1 and CDR2: SGHDT, YYEEEE. Here the CDR3 DNA reads TGTGCCAGCAGCTTCGGACTAGCGGGGGGCTCCTACGAGCAGTACTTC. It translates to CASSFGLAGGSYEQYF.

With respect to this clone: Other DNA sequences in the sample encode the same CDR3. This chain uses TRBV27 with TRBJ2-1; 11 bases are a match to TRBD2. Looked up from germline, CDR1 is MNHEY and CDR2 is SMNVEV (reference sequence). Unmatched junction bases numbered 5, after V lost 2 bases and J lost 8 bases. This CDR3 region has 15 residues. CDR3 in DNA: TGTGCCAGCAGTTTAGGCACTAGCGGGAGCGATGAGCAGTTCTTC. Translated, it gives CASSLGTSGSDEQFF.

The rearrangement links TRBV27 to TRBJ2-7; possible D gene TRBD2, 5 bases. Per the germline V gene, CDR1 is MNHEY and CDR2 is SMNVEV (reference sequence). The CDR3 is 15 amino acids. With 2 bases removed from V and 1 base from J, the gap between germline ends came to 12 bases. The CDR3 region is CASSLRSSLSYEQYF. The CDR3, as DNA: TGTGCCAGCAGTTTAAGGTCTAGCCTTTCCTACGAGCAGTACTTC.

The chain uses TRBV2 and TRBJ1-6; possibly TRBD1 for D (6 bases). This CDR3 comprises 15 residues. V gave up 3 bases and J gave up 10 bases, with 16 bases separating them. Germline V gene lookup returns CDR1 SNHLY and CDR2 FYNNEI. Written as DNA, the CDR3 is TGTGCCAGCAGTGAGTTACAGGGTGGAAGGTCACCCCTCCACTTT. Its protein product is CASSELQGGRSPLHF.

This chain uses TRBV28 with TRBJ1-1, with 9 bases identical to TRBD1. This CDR3 spans 14 amino acids. V dropped 6 bases and J dropped 5; count of bases not matched to a gene: 7. Germline lookup yields CDR1 MDHEN and CDR2 SYDVKM. Here the CDR3 reads CASRRTGARTEAFF. The CDR3 DNA is TGTGCCAGCAGAAGGACAGGGGCGAGGACTGAAGCTTTCTTT. Full variable domain (outside the CDR3, taken from reference TRBV28 and TRBJ1-1): DVKVTQSSRYLVKRTGEKVFLECVQDMDHENMFWYRQDPGLGLRLIYFSYDVKMKEKGDIPEGYSVSREKKERFSLILESASTNQTSMYLCASRRTGARTEAFFGQGTRLTVV.

The V and J genes are TRBV3-1 (or the pseudogene TRBV3-2) and TRBJ2-2, with TRBD1 identical over 12 bases. The V gene's germline CDR1 is LGHDT and CDR2 YNNKEL (reference sequence). The V and J ends lost 4 bases and 5 bases, in that order; junction bases with no gene match: 11. The CDR3 covers 18 residues. CDR3 amino acids: CASSRDHRDRGRTGELFF. The CDR3 DNA is TGTGCCAGCAGCCGGGACCATCGGGACAGGGGGCGGACCGGGGAGCTGTTTTTT.